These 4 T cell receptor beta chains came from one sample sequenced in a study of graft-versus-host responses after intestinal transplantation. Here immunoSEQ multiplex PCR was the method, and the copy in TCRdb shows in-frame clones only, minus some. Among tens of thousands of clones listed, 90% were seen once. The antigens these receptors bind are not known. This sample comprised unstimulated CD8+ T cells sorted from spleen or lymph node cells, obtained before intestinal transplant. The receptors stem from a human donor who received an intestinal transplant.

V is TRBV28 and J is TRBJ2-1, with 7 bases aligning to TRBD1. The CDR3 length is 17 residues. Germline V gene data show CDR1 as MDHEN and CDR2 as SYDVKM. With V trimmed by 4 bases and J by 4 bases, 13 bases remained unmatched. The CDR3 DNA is TGTGCCAGCAGTTCCTTCCGGACAGGTCACTTTTACAATGAGCAGTTCTTC. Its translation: CASSSFRTGHFYNEQFF.

The CDR3 sequence: CASNPGLGDTQYF. In nucleotides, the CDR3 is TGTGCCAGTAACCCGGGGTTGGGAGATACGCAGTATTTT. The genes are TRBV19 and TRBJ2-3; tentative D call: TRBD2 (5 bases). V lost 7 bases to trimming and J lost 5 bases, with 13 bases between them. Looked up from germline, CDR1 is LNHDA and CDR2 is SQIVND (reference sequence). The CDR3 consists of 13 residues.

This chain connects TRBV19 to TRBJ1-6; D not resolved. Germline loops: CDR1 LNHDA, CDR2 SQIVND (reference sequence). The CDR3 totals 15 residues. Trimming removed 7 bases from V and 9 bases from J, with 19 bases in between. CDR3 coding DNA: TGTGCCAGTACCCCGTCGGAGATGGTAGGTTCACCCCTCCACTTT. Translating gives CASTPSEMVGSPLHF.

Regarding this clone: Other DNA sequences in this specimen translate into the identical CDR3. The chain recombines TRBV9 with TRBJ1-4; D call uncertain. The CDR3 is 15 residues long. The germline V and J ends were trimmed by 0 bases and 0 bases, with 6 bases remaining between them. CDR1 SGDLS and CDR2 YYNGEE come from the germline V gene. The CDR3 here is CASSVGGTTNEKLFF. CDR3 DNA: TGTGCCAGCAGCGTAGGCGGGACAACTAATGAAAAACTGTTTTTT.